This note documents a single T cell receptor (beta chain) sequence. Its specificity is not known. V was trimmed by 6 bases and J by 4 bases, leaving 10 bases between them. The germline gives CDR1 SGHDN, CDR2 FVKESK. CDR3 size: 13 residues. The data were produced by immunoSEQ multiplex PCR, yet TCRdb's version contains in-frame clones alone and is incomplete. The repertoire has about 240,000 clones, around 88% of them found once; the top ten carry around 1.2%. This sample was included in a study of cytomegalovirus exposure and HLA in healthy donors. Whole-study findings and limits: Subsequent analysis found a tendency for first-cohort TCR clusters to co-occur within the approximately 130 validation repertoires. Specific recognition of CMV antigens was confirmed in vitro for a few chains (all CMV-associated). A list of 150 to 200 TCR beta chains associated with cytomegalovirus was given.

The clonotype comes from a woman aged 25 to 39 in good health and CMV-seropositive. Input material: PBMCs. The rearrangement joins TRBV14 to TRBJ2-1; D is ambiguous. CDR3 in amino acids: CASSPYVYNEQFF. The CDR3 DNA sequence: TGTGCCAGCAGTCCCTATGTATACAATGAGCAGTTCTTC.